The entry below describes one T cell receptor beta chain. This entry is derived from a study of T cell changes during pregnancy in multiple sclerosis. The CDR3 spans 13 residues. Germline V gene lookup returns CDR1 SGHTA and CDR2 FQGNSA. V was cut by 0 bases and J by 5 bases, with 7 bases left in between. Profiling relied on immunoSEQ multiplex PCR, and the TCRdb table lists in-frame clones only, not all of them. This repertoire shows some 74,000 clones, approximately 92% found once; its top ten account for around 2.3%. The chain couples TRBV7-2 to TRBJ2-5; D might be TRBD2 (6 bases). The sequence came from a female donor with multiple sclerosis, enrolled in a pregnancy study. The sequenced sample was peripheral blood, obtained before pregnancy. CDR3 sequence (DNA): TGTGCCAGCAGCTTAGCTGGGGGGGAGACCCAGTACTTC. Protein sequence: CASSLAGGETQYF.